These 26 T cell receptor beta chains were all obtained from the same sample, sequenced in a study of control samples from healthy donors and cancer patients. Measured with immunoSEQ multiplex PCR; TCRdb has only the in-frame clones, and not every one. The sample carries 24,000 or so clones, under 95% recorded once. Material: PBMCs. The source of these receptors is a man aged 45-60 years with lung cancer.

This sequence joins TRBV19 and TRBJ2-3, with 8 bases matching TRBD2. Looked up from germline, CDR1 is LNHDA and CDR2 is SQIVND (reference sequence). This CDR3 contains 15 residues. V dropped 5 bases and J dropped 2; count of bases not matched to a gene: 6. This chain's CDR3 is CASSGLADTTDTQYF. The DNA for the CDR3 is TGTGCCAGTAGTGGACTAGCTGACACCACAGATACGCAGTATTTT. Combining the CDR3 with reference TRBV19 and TRBJ2-3 gives the whole variable domain DGGITQSPKYLFRKEGQNVTLSCEQNLNHDAMYWYRQDPGQGLRLIYYSQIVNDFQKGDIAEGYSVSREKKESFPLTVTSAQKNPTAFYLCASSGLADTTDTQYFGPGTRLTVL.

This clone was observed a single time. The genes are TRBV7-2 and TRBJ1-1; D might be TRBD1 (6 bases). CDR1 SGHTA and CDR2 FQGNSA come from the germline V gene. CDR3 size: 14 residues. The V and J ends lost 3 bases and 5 bases respectively, with 13 bases between them. CDR3 protein: CASSFGGGGTEAFF. DNA of the CDR3: TGTGCCAGCAGCTTCGGGGGCGGGGGAACTGAAGCTTTCTTT.

V usage is TRBV16 and J usage is TRBJ1-2, with D possibly being TRBD1 (5 bases). This CDR3 comprises 13 residues. V lost 5 bases and J lost 9, with 16 bases in between. The germline CDR1 and CDR2 sequences are KGHSY and FQNENV. The CDR3 here is CASSLGRGNRYTF. DNA for the CDR3: TGTGCCAGCAGCTTGGGTCGGGGGAACCGCTACACCTTC.

V gene TRBV5-4 combines with J gene TRBJ2-7; 10 positions agree with TRBD1. The ends lost 4 bases at V and 1 base at J; junction bases unmatched: 2. The germline CDR1 and CDR2 sequences are SGHNT and YYREEE (reference sequence). The CDR3 has 14 amino acids. The CDR3 loop is CASSPGQGSYEQYF. CDR3 DNA: TGTGCCAGCAGCCCGGGACAGGGGTCCTACGAGCAGTACTTC.

The table lists this clone with a few counts. V gene TRBV6-5 combines with J gene TRBJ1-5, with TRBD1 identical over 8 bases. V lost 6 bases, J lost 6 bases, and 7 bases stayed unmatched. Germline V gives CDR1 MNHEY, CDR2 SVGAGI. The CDR3 length is 14 residues. CDR3 DNA sequence: TGTGCCAGCAGCCTTGACAGGGGAGGTCAGCCCCAGCATTTT. Protein: CASSLDRGGQPQHF.

The chain uses TRBV5-1 and TRBJ1-1, with 8 bases fitting TRBD1. CDR3 length: 14 residues. Unmatched junction bases numbered 5, after V lost 4 bases and J lost 3 bases. Per the germline V gene, CDR1 is SGHRS and CDR2 is YFSETQ. The CDR3 DNA reads as TGCGCCAGCAGCCCGACAGGGGAAGACACTGAAGCTTTCTTT. It translates to CASSPTGEDTEAFF.

The chain couples TRBV9 to TRBJ2-1, with 11 bases fitting TRBD1. This CDR3 region has 16 residues. Germline assignment: CDR1 SGDLS and CDR2 YYNGEE. With V trimmed by 0 bases and J by 7 bases, 6 bases remained unmatched. The CDR3 coding sequence is TGTGCCAGCAGCGTAGTGGGACAGGGGGGAGGTAATGAGCAGTTCTTC. Its protein product is CASSVVGQGGGNEQFF.

The chain has TRBV10-3 and TRBJ2-6, with TRBD1 identical over 8 bases. With 3 bases clipped from V and 2 bases from J, the junction kept 15 bases outside the gene matches. The CDR3 length is 20 residues. Germline V gene data show CDR1 as ENHRY and CDR2 as SYGVKD. The DNA of the CDR3 is TGTGCCATCAGTGACCCTCGGACAGGGACGGTTGGGGCTGGGGCCAACGTCCTGACTTTC. It encodes CAISDPRTGTVGAGANVLTF.

The rearrangement joins TRBV12-3 or TRBV12-4 to TRBJ1-4; a possible D gene is TRBD1 (5 bases). The CDR3 is made up of 12 amino acids. V was clipped by 1 base and J by 8 bases, with 5 bases between them. CDR3 protein: CASSLGGEKLFF. Written as DNA, the CDR3 is TGTGCCAGCAGTTTAGGGGGGGAAAAACTGTTTTTT.

This sequence joins TRBV7-2 and TRBJ2-7; the D call may be TRBD1 or TRBD2 (5 bases each). Trimming pared 1 base from V and 2 bases from J, leaving 15 bases between. The CDR3 totals 16 residues. Germline CDR1 reads SGHTA; CDR2 reads FQGNSA. The CDR3 bases are TGTGCCAGCAGCTTAGATGCGGCAGGGACCCCCTACGAGCAGTACTTC. Its translation is CASSLDAAGTPYEQYF.

J is TRBJ1-2 and V is TRBV6-5; no clear D. With 6 bases removed from V and 4 bases from J, the gap between germline ends came to 12 bases. The CDR3 runs 13 residues. From germline, CDR1 is MNHEY and CDR2 SVGAGI. CDR3 protein: CASSPEGSYGYTF. The CDR3 nucleotides read TGTGCCAGCAGCCCCGAAGGGTCCTATGGCTACACCTTC.

In its sample, this clone was seen once. This sequence joins TRBV7-2 and TRBJ2-7; 8 bases match TRBD1. The CDR3 sequence is 16 residues long. CDR1 SGHTA and CDR2 FQGNSA come from the germline V gene. J was trimmed by 3 bases and V by 2 bases; bases with no gene match: 9. CDR3 DNA: TGTGCCAGCAGCTTAAGAGCTGGGGACAGGTACTACGAGCAGTACTTC. As protein: CASSLRAGDRYYEQYF.

This chain joins TRBV6-5 and TRBJ1-1, with D possibly TRBD1 on 6 matching bases. The CDR3 sequence is 14 residues long. Trimming removed 4 bases at V and 4 bases at J, with 13 bases between. CDR1 MNHEY and CDR2 SVGAGI come from the germline V gene. CDR3 amino acids: CASSFSGQLTEAFF. DNA for the CDR3: TGTGCCAGCAGTTTCTCCGGACAGCTCACTGAAGCTTTCTTT.

The rearrangement links TRBV6-4 to TRBJ2-6; possibly TRBD2 for D (6 bases). The germline gives CDR1 MRHNA, CDR2 SNTAGT. V lost 7 bases and J 3 bases, leaving 22 bases between the germline ends. The CDR3 extends over 18 amino acids. The CDR3 loop is CASNPLAGSDFGANVLTF. CDR3 in DNA: TGTGCCAGCAACCCCCTTGCGGGGTCGGACTTTGGGGCCAACGTCCTGACTTTC.

The chain links TRBV6-4 to TRBJ2-1; either TRBD1 or TRBD2 may supply D (7 bases each). The CDR3 extends over 14 amino acids. CDR1 MRHNA and CDR2 SNTAGT come from the germline V gene. Trimming left V 8 bases short and J 10 bases short, with 21 bases between. CDR3 nucleotide sequence: TGTGCCAGCCGGATCGGGGAGGGGGCACAAGAGCAGTTCTTC. Translation: CASRIGEGAQEQFF.

This chain joins TRBV4-1 and TRBJ1-4; D remains ambiguous. The germline gives CDR1 MGHRA, CDR2 YSYEKL. This CDR3 has 15 amino acids. Trimming pared 0 bases from V and 0 bases from J, leaving 5 bases between. Written as DNA, the CDR3 is TGCGCCAGCAGCCAAGAAGCTGCAACTAATGAAAAACTGTTTTTT. Translated, it gives CASSQEAATNEKLFF.

The rearrangement uses TRBV5-4 and TRBJ1-1, with D possibly matching TRBD1 (5 bases). The V gene's germline CDR1 is SGHNT and CDR2 YYREEE (reference sequence). The CDR3 length is 14 residues. The ends were cut back, 4 bases at V and 3 bases at J, with 13 bases in the middle. CDR3: CASSPGGAHTEAFF. The CDR3 coding sequence is TGTGCCAGCAGCCCCGGAGGGGCGCACACTGAAGCTTTCTTT.

This rearrangement joins TRBV6-4 to TRBJ2-3; possibly TRBD1 or TRBD2 for D (5 bases each). The ends were cut back, 0 bases at V and 8 bases at J, with 18 bases in the middle. Germline V gives CDR1 MRHNA, CDR2 SNTAGT. CDR3 length: 16 amino acids. The CDR3 DNA is TGTGCCAGCAGTGACTCGCCGGGACGGGCCCCTGGTACGCAGTATTTT. Its translation is CASSDSPGRAPGTQYF.

The chain carries TRBV6-2 or TRBV6-3 and TRBJ2-7; 9 bases fit TRBD2. J gave up 0 bases and V 2 bases, and 5 bases lay outside the gene matches. Germline lookup yields CDR1 MNHEY and CDR2 SVGEGT. The CDR3 runs 16 residues. CDR3 sequence reads: CASSYGLAGSSYEQYF. CDR3 in DNA: TGTGCCAGCAGTTACGGTCTAGCGGGGAGCTCCTACGAGCAGTACTTC.

The V call is TRBV10-2, the J call TRBJ2-7; TRBD1 matches at 10 bases. This CDR3 spans 14 amino acids. The ends lost 4 bases at V and 6 bases at J; junction bases unmatched: 6. Germline lookup yields CDR1 WSHSY and CDR2 SAAADI. The CDR3 spells CASSGGQGVGEQYF. DNA for the CDR3: TGCGCCAGCAGTGGAGGACAGGGGGTGGGCGAGCAGTACTTC.

This chain links TRBV4-3 with TRBJ1-2, with 8 bases that match TRBD1. The CDR3 contains 16 residues. In germline, CDR1 is LGHNA, CDR2 YSLEER. V trimming: 2 bases; J trimming: 2 bases; junction bases outside the gene matches: 7. CDR3 sequence: CASSQFRGQGNYGYTF. The CDR3 DNA reads TGCGCCAGCAGCCAATTCCGCGGACAGGGCAACTATGGCTACACCTTC.

The sample holds one count of this clone. The rearrangement uses TRBV30 and TRBJ1-2, with unresolved D. Germline values: CDR1 GTSNPN, CDR2 SVGIG (reference sequence). This CDR3 contains 13 residues. Between the trimmed V and J ends, which lost 0 bases and 8 bases, there was a span of 13 bases. CDR3 DNA sequence: TGTGCCTGGAGTGTATCCAGCCTGAGGGGCTACACCTTC. It translates to CAWSVSSLRGYTF.

This chain connects TRBV6-5 to TRBJ2-3; 7 bases fit TRBD2. Germline V gene lookup returns CDR1 MNHEY and CDR2 SVGAGI. V lost 3 bases, J lost 0 bases, and 0 bases stayed unmatched. The CDR3 has 14 residues. The CDR3 DNA reads TGTGCCAGCAGTTATAGCGGGAGCACAGATACGCAGTATTTT. Protein sequence: CASSYSGSTDTQYF.

V usage is TRBV20-1 and J usage is TRBJ2-7, with D hard to call. This CDR3 region has 11 residues. The V end lost 6 bases, the J end lost 3 bases, and 9 bases lay between the germline ends. Per germline, CDR1 DFQATT and CDR2 SNEGSKA (reference sequence). CDR3 nucleotides: TGCAGTGCGGAATTGGACTACGAGCAGTACTTC. Protein: CSAELDYEQYF.

The chain has TRBV2 and TRBJ1-1, with D perhaps matching TRBD1 (5 bases). The germline V and J ends were trimmed by 3 bases and 4 bases, with 15 bases remaining between them. Germline V gene sequence: CDR1 SNHLY, CDR2 FYNNEI. The CDR3 totals 15 residues. CDR3: CASSETGGGGTEAFF. CDR3 sequence (DNA): TGTGCCAGCAGTGAGACCGGCGGGGGGGGCACTGAAGCTTTCTTT.

This sequence joins TRBV7-6 and TRBJ2-3; 10 bases fit TRBD2. CDR1 is SGHVS and CDR2 is FNYEAQ in the germline V gene. This CDR3 comprises 17 residues. Germline trimming cut 5 bases from V and 2 bases from J; bases unmatched to any gene: 10. CDR3 residues: CASSPNSGGEYTDTQYF. The DNA of the CDR3 is TGTGCCAGCAGCCCAAACAGCGGGGGGGAATACACAGATACGCAGTATTTT.